These 13 T cell receptor beta chains were sequenced from one sample in a study of T cell responses to AZD1222 COVID-19 vaccine. Assay used: immunoSEQ multiplex PCR; TCRdb lists only in-frame clones, some missing. Of about 180,000 clones listed, approximately 92% are singletons. The input for sequencing was peripheral blood, taken 28 days after the second dose of the MenACWY control vaccine. These receptors all stem from an adult who received the MenACWY meningococcal vaccine as a control.

The J gene is TRBJ1-5, the V gene TRBV6-1; the match to TRBD1 covers 9 bases. Germline V gives CDR1 MNHNS, CDR2 SASEGT. V dropped 2 bases and J dropped 5; count of bases not matched to a gene: 1. The length of the CDR3 is 14 residues. CDR3 loop: CASSETGGYQPQHF. DNA for the CDR3: TGTGCCAGCAGTGAAACAGGGGGCTATCAGCCCCAGCATTTT.

The V and J genes are TRBV29-1 and TRBJ2-1; weak D call: TRBD2 (5 bases). Trimming stripped 1 base from V and 2 bases from J, with 15 bases between. Germline CDR1 reads SQVTM; CDR2 reads ANQGSEA. The CDR3 is made up of 16 amino acids. The CDR3 here is CSVEGYSGLTYNEQFF. CDR3 bases: TGCAGCGTTGAAGGGTACAGCGGCCTAACCTACAATGAGCAGTTCTTC.

The chain employs TRBV4-3 and TRBJ2-5; a possible D gene is TRBD2 (6 bases). V was shortened by 1 base and J by 5 bases, with 26 bases between the two germline ends. The CDR3 is 19 amino acids. Germline CDR1 LGHNA, CDR2 YSLEER. CDR3 amino acids: CASSQVLGTGDLRAETQYF. The CDR3 coding sequence is TGCGCCAGCAGCCAAGTCCTTGGGACCGGGGACTTGCGAGCGGAGACCCAGTACTTC.

The chain carries TRBV7-9 and TRBJ1-6; a weak D match, TRBD1 (6 bases). The CDR3 sequence is 16 residues long. Germline loops: CDR1 SEHNR, CDR2 FQNEAQ (reference sequence). Trimming pared 0 bases from V and 7 bases from J, leaving 13 bases between. The CDR3 DNA reads TGTGCCAGCAGCTTAGCGTTTCGGGGGCGGAATTCACCCCTCCACTTT. Translation: CASSLAFRGRNSPLHF.

The chain recombines TRBV4-1 with TRBJ2-7; D gene unclear. V was shortened by 0 bases and J by 5 bases, with 14 bases between the two germline ends. CDR3 length: 15 amino acids. Germline CDR1 is MGHRA and CDR2 is YSYEKL. In DNA form, the CDR3 reads TGCGCCAGCAGCCAAGAGGTGGCCTTGAACGACGAGCAGTACTTC. It translates to CASSQEVALNDEQYF.

The V gene is TRBV18, the J gene TRBJ1-2; D is unresolved. V lost 3 bases to trimming and J lost 6 bases, with 8 bases between them. The CDR3 totals 12 residues. The germline V gene has CDR1 KGHSH and CDR2 LQKENI. DNA for the CDR3: TGTGCCAGCTCACCGAATGGGAATGGCTACACCTTC. Its translation is CASSPNGNGYTF.

The genes are TRBV3-1 (or the pseudogene TRBV3-2) and TRBJ2-7, with TRBD1 matching over 7 bases. The CDR3 consists of 12 residues. V lost 2 bases and J lost 11; bases outside the gene matches: 6. Germline V lookup: CDR1 LGHDT, CDR2 YNNKEL (reference sequence). The CDR3: CASSQRKDREYF. CDR3 in DNA: TGTGCCAGCAGCCAACGTAAAGACAGGGAGTACTTC.

This clone was picked up one time. The rearrangement joins TRBV6-6 to TRBJ1-6; the D gene is possibly TRBD1 (5 bases). The CDR3 consists of 12 residues. Germline V gene lookup returns CDR1 MNHNY and CDR2 SVGAGI (reference sequence). Deletions cut 5 bases from V and 9 bases from J, with 8 bases between. The CDR3 nucleotides read TGTGCCAGCAGTCCAGGGTTTTCACCCCTCCACTTT. Residues: CASSPGFSPLHF.

The rearrangement links TRBV4-1 to TRBJ1-1; weak D call: TRBD1 (5 bases). The CDR3 is 14 amino acids. Germline V gives CDR1 MGHRA, CDR2 YSYEKL. Trimming left V 1 base short and J 5 bases short, with 11 bases between. In DNA form, the CDR3 reads TGCGCCAGCAGCCAAGGGTTACAGGCTACTGAAGCTTTCTTT. Amino acid sequence: CASSQGLQATEAFF.

CDR3 in DNA: TGTGCCAGCAGCTTAGAGGTTGGGGAGCTGTTTTTT. As protein: CASSLEVGELFF. The chain couples TRBV7-6 to TRBJ2-2; D is ambiguous. Germline V lookup: CDR1 SGHVS, CDR2 FNYEAQ. Trimming left V 1 base short and J 8 bases short, with 5 bases between. The CDR3 spans 12 residues.

This chain connects TRBV15 to TRBJ1-2; maybe TRBD1 (5 bases). The germline V gene encodes CDR1 LNHNV and CDR2 YYDKDF (reference sequence). CDR3 length: 12 residues. The V gene lost 0 bases and the J gene lost 14 bases, with 13 bases spanning the gap. The DNA for the CDR3 is TGTGCCACCAGCAGAGATCAGGGAACGGGTACCTTC. Its protein product is CATSRDQGTGTF.

The rearrangement uses TRBV5-1 and TRBJ1-1, with D possibly being TRBD1 (5 bases). V lost 1 base, J lost 5 bases, and 12 bases lay in between. CDR1 and CDR2 from the germline V gene are SGHRS and YFSETQ. The length of the CDR3 is 14 residues. CDR3 coding DNA: TGCGCCAGCAGCTTGCAAGCCGGGGGAACTGAAGCTTTCTTT. As protein: CASSLQAGGTEAFF. The variable domain in full, with the rest retrieved from reference TRBV5-1 and TRBJ1-1, is KAGVTQTPRYLIKTRGQQVTLSCSPISGHRSVSWYQQTPGQGLQFLFEYFSETQRNKGNFPGRFSGRQFSNSRSEMNVSTLELGDSALYLCASSLQAGGTEAFFGQGTRLTVV.

V is TRBV6-6 and J is TRBJ1-6; no firm D call. Per the germline V gene, CDR1 is MNHNY and CDR2 is SVGAGI (reference sequence). The CDR3 consists of 12 residues. The V and J ends lost 6 bases and 4 bases respectively, with 4 bases between them. DNA of the CDR3: TGTGCCAGCAGGTCTTATAATTCACCCCTCCACTTT. This encodes CASRSYNSPLHF.